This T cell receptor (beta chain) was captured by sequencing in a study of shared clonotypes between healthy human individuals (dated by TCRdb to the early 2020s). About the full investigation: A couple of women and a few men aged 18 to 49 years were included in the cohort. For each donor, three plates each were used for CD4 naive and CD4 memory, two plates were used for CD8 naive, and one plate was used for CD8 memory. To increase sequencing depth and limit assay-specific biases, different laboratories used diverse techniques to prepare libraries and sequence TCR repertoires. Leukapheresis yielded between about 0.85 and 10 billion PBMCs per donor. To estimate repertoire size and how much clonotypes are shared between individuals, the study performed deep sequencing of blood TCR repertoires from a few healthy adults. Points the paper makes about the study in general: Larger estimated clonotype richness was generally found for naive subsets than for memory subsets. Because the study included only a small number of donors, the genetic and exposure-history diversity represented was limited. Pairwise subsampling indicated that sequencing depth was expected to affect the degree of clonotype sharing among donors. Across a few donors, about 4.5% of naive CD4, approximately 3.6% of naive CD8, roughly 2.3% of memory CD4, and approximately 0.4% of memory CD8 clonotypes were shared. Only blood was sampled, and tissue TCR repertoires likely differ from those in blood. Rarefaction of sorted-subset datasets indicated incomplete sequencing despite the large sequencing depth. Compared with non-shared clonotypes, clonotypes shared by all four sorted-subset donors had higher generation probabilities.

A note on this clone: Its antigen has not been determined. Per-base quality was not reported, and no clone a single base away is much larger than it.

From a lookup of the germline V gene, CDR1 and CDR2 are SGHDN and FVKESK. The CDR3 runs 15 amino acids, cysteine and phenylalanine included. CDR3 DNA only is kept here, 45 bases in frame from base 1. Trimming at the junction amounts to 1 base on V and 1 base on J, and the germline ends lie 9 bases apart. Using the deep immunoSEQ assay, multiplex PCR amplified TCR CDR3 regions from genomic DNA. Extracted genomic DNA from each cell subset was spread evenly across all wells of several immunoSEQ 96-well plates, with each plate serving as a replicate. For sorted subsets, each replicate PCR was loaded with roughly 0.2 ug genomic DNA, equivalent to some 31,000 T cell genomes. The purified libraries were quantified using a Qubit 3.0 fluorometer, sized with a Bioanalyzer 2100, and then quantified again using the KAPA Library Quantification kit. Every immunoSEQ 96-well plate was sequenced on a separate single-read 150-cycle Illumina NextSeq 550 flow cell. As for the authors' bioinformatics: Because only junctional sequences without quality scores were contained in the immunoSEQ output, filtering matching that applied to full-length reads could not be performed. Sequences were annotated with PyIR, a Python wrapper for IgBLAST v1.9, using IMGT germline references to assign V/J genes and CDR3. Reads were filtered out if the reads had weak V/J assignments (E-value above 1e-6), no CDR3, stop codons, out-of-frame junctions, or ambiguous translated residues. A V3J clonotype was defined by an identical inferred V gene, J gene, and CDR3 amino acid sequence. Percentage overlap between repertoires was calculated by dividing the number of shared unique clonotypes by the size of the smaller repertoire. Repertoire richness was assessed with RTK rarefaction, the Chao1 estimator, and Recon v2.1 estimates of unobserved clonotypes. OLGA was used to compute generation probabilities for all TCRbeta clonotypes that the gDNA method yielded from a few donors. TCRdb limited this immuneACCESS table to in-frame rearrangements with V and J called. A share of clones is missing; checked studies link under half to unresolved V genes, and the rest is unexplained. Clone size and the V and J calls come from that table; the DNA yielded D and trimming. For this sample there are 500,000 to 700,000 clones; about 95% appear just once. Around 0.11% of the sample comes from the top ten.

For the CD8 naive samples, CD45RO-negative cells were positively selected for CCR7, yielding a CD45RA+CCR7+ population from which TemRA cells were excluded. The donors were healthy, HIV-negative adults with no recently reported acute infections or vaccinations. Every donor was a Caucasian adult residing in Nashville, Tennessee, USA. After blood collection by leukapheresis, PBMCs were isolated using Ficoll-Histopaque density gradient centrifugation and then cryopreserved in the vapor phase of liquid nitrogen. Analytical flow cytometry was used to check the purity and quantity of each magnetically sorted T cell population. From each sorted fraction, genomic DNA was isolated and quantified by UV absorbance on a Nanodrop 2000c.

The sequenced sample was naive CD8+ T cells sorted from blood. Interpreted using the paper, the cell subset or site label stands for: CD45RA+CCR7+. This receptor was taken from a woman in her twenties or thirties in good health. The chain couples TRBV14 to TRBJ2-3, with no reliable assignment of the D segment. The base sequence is TGTGCCAGCAGCCAAGTTAAGCTGGGCACAGATACGCAGTATTTT. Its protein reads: CASSQVKLGTDTQYF.